Following are 23 T cell receptor beta chains from one sample sequenced in a study of T cells in Graves' hyperthyroidism and ophthalmopathy. Amplification of TCR beta CDR3 regions was performed using RNA transcripts as template. A set of HTBI primers served as the primers for a first-round RT-PCR of the TCR CDR3. TCRdb reanalysed the multiplex PCR reads using MiXCR and keeps one entry per CDR3 protein. Of approximately 210,000 distinct CDR3 sequences listed, 17% were seen once; the top ten hold approximately 46%. The sample consisted of blood. The origin of the receptors is a man aged 45-65 years with Graves' hyperthyroidism.

This clonotype occurred many times. This sequence joins TRBV11-2 and TRBJ2-3; D is tentatively TRBD1 or TRBD2 (6 bases each). V dropped 5 bases and J dropped 0 bases, with 15 bases sitting between them. This CDR3 has 16 amino acids. Germline CDR1 and CDR2: SGHAT and FQNNGV. The CDR3 bases are TGTGCCAGCAGCCCAAGGGGGGCTTCTAGCACAGATACGCAGTATTTT. Translated, it gives CASSPRGASSTDTQYF.

This clonotype was seen at least ten times. The chain couples TRBV28 to TRBJ2-2; 7 nucleotides align to TRBD1. Unmatched junction bases numbered 10, after V lost 6 bases and J lost 3 bases. Germline CDR1 MDHEN, CDR2 SYDVKM. This CDR3 is built from 16 residues. This CDR3 reads CASSHLGTVHTGELFF. DNA of the CDR3: TGTGCCAGCAGCCACTTGGGGACAGTGCACACCGGGGAGCTGTTTTTT. The variable domain in full, completed from reference TRBV28 and TRBJ2-2, reads DVKVTQSSRYLVKRTGEKVFLECVQDMDHENMFWYRQDPGLGLRLIYFSYDVKMKEKGDIPEGYSVSREKKERFSLILESASTNQTSMYLCASSHLGTVHTGELFFGEGSRLTVL.

The chain uses TRBV7-8 and TRBJ2-1, with TRBD1 matching over 10 bases. V shed 8 bases, J shed 10 bases, and the junction held 17 bases outside the gene matches. The CDR3 is 16 amino acids. CDR1 is SGHVS and CDR2 is FQNEAQ in the germline V gene. CDR3 nucleotides: TGTGCCAGCCCCCTAGACAGGGGGCGAGTGCAATGGGAGCAGTTCTTC. Residues: CASPLDRGRVQWEQFF.

V and J are TRBV7-3 and TRBJ1-4; a weak D match, TRBD1 (6 bases). There are 15 residues in the CDR3. Germline V CDR1 and CDR2: SGHTA, FQGTGA. V was cut by 0 bases and J by 2 bases, with 7 bases left in between. The CDR3 sequence is CASSLTGGTNEKLFF. CDR3 in DNA: TGTGCCAGCAGCTTAACAGGGGGTACTAATGAAAAACTGTTTTTT.

The V and J genes are TRBV24-1 and TRBJ2-2; D is undetermined. Germline V gene lookup returns CDR1 KGHDR and CDR2 SFDVKD. V was trimmed by 6 bases and J by 3 bases, leaving 13 bases between them. The CDR3 covers 15 residues. Here the CDR3 DNA reads TGTGCCACCAGTACCCTCGGAGTGGACACCGGGGAGCTGTTTTTT. Residues: CATSTLGVDTGELFF.

This clonotype was counted a few times. The CDR3: CSVERGNTDTQYF. Written as DNA, the CDR3 is TGCAGCGTTGAAAGGGGGAACACAGATACGCAGTATTTT. The V gene is TRBV29-1, the J gene TRBJ2-3, with D maybe TRBD1 (6 bases). V gave up 2 bases and J gave up 2 bases, with 8 bases separating them. Germline V lookup: CDR1 SQVTM, CDR2 ANQGSEA. This CDR3 region has 13 residues.

This clonotype occurred many times. This chain connects TRBV28 to TRBJ2-5; D is ambiguous. The V end was cut by 2 bases, the J end by 2 bases, with 6 bases between. Germline V gene data show CDR1 as MDHEN and CDR2 as SYDVKM. The length of the CDR3 is 13 residues. CDR3 sequence reads: CASSLQEQETQYF. The CDR3 DNA is TGTGCCAGCAGTTTACAGGAGCAAGAGACCCAGTACTTC.

This rearrangement joins TRBV7-3 to TRBJ1-2, with D possibly being TRBD1 (6 bases). V was pared by 4 bases and J by 0 bases, with 18 bases between. The CDR3 spans 17 residues. CDR1 and CDR2 (germline): SGHTA, FQGTGA. The CDR3 region has the DNA TGTGCCAGCAGCTCTACACACACGACAGGAACTAACTATGGCTACACCTTC. It is translated as CASSSTHTTGTNYGYTF. Full variable domain (outside the CDR3, taken from reference TRBV7-3 and TRBJ1-2): GAGVSQTPSNKVTEKGKYVELRCDPISGHTALYWYRQSLGQGPEFLIYFQGTGAADDSGLPNDRFFAVRPEGSVSTLKIQRTERGDSAVYLCASSSTHTTGTNYGYTFGSGTRLTVV.

Many counts were recorded for this clonotype. The chain has TRBV2 and TRBJ2-7; 14 bases fit TRBD2. V lost 8 bases to trimming and J lost 3 bases; unmatched junction nucleotides: 12. The CDR3 extends over 17 amino acids. Looked up from germline, CDR1 is SNHLY and CDR2 is FYNNEI. The CDR3 loop reads CASGLAGLAGENYEQYF. CDR3 nucleotide sequence: TGTGCCAGCGGTTTAGCGGGACTAGCGGGAGAAAACTACGAGCAGTACTTC.

V is TRBV7-2 and J is TRBJ1-5; D is ambiguous. Germline CDR1 is SGHTA and CDR2 is FQGNSA. Trimming took 1 base from V and 7 from J, leaving 14 bases between them. CDR3 size: 15 residues. The CDR3 coding sequence is TGTGCCAGCAGCTTAGTCGGGTCGCTAGGACAGCCCCAGCATTTT. Residues: CASSLVGSLGQPQHF.

The CDR3 bases are TGTGCCAGCAGTTTAGTTTGGGATCAGCCCCAGCATTTT. The encoded protein is CASSLVWDQPQHF. This chain uses TRBV12-3 or TRBV12-4 with TRBJ1-5; D unresolved. Trimming cost V 1 base and J 5 bases, with 6 bases left between them. The CDR3 consists of 13 residues.

The J gene is TRBJ1-2, the V gene TRBV24-1; no clear D gene. In germline, CDR1 is KGHDR, CDR2 SFDVKD. With 8 bases removed from V and 8 bases from J, the gap between germline ends came to 14 bases. The CDR3 sequence is 12 residues long. The CDR3 loop is CATKGGRYGYTF. CDR3 bases: TGTGCCACCAAAGGCGGGCGGTACGGCTACACCTTC.

This clonotype was recorded many times. The V gene is TRBV10-3, the J gene TRBJ2-7, with 8 bases that match TRBD2. The length of the CDR3 is 14 residues. The junction had 2 bases not matched to a gene; V was cut back by 0 bases and J by 4 bases. Germline V gene sequence: CDR1 ENHRY, CDR2 SYGVKD. Here the CDR3 DNA reads TGTGCCATCAGTGAGTCGGGCGGGAGGTACGAGCAGTACTTC. Amino acids: CAISESGGRYEQYF.

This clonotype was observed a handful of times. J is TRBJ2-1 and V is TRBV11-3, with D perhaps TRBD2 (7 bases). The germline V and J ends were trimmed by 0 bases and 4 bases, with 19 bases remaining between them. The germline CDR1 and CDR2 sequences are SGHNT and YENEEA. There are 18 residues in the CDR3. CDR3 protein: CASSLDGSMGGLYNEQFF. The CDR3 DNA reads TGTGCCAGCAGCTTAGACGGGTCTATGGGGGGGCTATACAATGAGCAGTTCTTC.

About this clonotype: The junction differs from germline at one of its ends, possibly a read error. This chain joins TRBV7-7 and TRBJ2-2, with TRBD2 matching 8 bases. The CDR3 is made up of 14 amino acids. The germline V gene has CDR1 SSHAT and CDR2 FNYEAQ (reference sequence). The CDR3 loop is CASSLVAGPGELFF. Written as DNA, the CDR3 is TGTGCTAGCAGCTTAGTAGCGGGGCCCGGGGAGCTGTTTTTT.

A remark on this clonotype: Since the CDR3 does not end with the conserved phenylalanine or tryptophan, this likely comes from a read error. The chain recombines TRBV28 with TRBJ2-2; D may correspond to TRBD1 or TRBD2 (6 bases each). V lost 3 bases, J lost 0 bases, and 11 bases lay in between. The CDR3 runs to 16 residues. In germline, CDR1 is MDHEN, CDR2 SYDVKM. The CDR3 here is CASSLLGGPNTGELFS. The CDR3 DNA sequence: TGTGCCAGCAGTTTGTTAGGGGGGCCGAACACCGGGGAGCTGTTTTCT.

This clonotype came up many times. The gene calls are TRBV27 and TRBJ2-7; D may be TRBD1 (6 bases). Looked up from germline, CDR1 is MNHEY and CDR2 is SMNVEV (reference sequence). The CDR3 consists of 13 residues. Trimming removed 4 bases from V and 3 bases from J, with 10 bases in between. Here the CDR3 DNA reads TGTGCCAGCAGTTGGGGACAAGGCTACGAGCAGTACTTC. Protein product: CASSWGQGYEQYF.

This clonotype was picked up many times. This sequence joins TRBV11-2 and TRBJ2-3; D is unresolved. Trimming removed 2 bases from V and 6 bases from J, with 6 bases in between. The germline gives CDR1 SGHAT, CDR2 FQNNGV. This CDR3 region has 12 residues. CDR3 in DNA: TGTGCCAGCAGCTTACTGGGGGATACGCAGTATTTT. It codes for CASSLLGDTQYF.

This clonotype was recorded a few times. The rearrangement uses TRBV7-6 and TRBJ1-1; D perhaps matches TRBD1 (5 bases). CDR1 is SGHVS, CDR2 FNYEAQ, per germline. The CDR3 loop spans 21 amino acids. The germline V and J ends were trimmed by 1 base and 2 bases, with 29 bases remaining between them. The CDR3 region has the DNA TGTGCCAGCAGCTTAGACCCGAGGGGAGTTCGGTTTAAGCCCGATAACACTGAAGCTTTCTTT. Protein product: CASSLDPRGVRFKPDNTEAFF.

The genes are TRBV5-8 and TRBJ1-4, with D maybe TRBD1 (5 bases). Germline V gene data show CDR1 as SGHTS and CDR2 as YDEGEE. The CDR3 contains 15 residues. The germline V and J ends were trimmed by 0 bases and 6 bases, with 12 bases remaining between them. The CDR3 region has the DNA TGTGCCAGCAGCTTGGCCGGGACGGCATATGAAAAACTGTTTTTT. It codes for CASSLAGTAYEKLFF. The entire variable domain, with the rest obtained from reference TRBV5-8 and TRBJ1-4, is as follows: EAGVTQSPTHLIKTRGQQATLRCSPISGHTSVYWYQQALGLGLQFLLWYDEGEERNRGNFPPRFSGRQFPNYSSELNVNALELEDSALYLCASSLAGTAYEKLFFGSGTQLSVL.

This clonotype was observed a handful of times. The V and J genes are TRBV7-9 and TRBJ1-6; D may be TRBD1 (6 bases). V lost 8 bases, J lost 2 bases, and 10 bases lay in between. CDR1 and CDR2 from the germline V gene are SEHNR and FQNEAQ (reference sequence). This CDR3 contains 14 residues. CDR3 sequence reads: CASSTGPYNSPLHF. The CDR3 DNA is TGTGCCAGCTCTACAGGGCCCTATAATTCACCCCTCCACTTT.

This clonotype has a count of ten or more. V and J are TRBV11-2 and TRBJ2-1, with D hard to call. CDR3 size: 14 residues. V was clipped by 1 base and J by 0 bases, with 4 bases between them. In germline, CDR1 is SGHAT, CDR2 FQNNGV. CDR3 amino acids: CASSLVPSYNEQFF. Here the CDR3 DNA reads TGTGCCAGCAGCTTAGTACCCTCCTACAATGAGCAGTTCTTC.

This clonotype turned up a few times. The chain joins TRBV7-3 to TRBJ2-1; 9 positions match TRBD1. The trim removed 3 bases at V and 2 bases at J, leaving 8 bases unmatched. The germline V gene encodes CDR1 SGHTA and CDR2 FQGTGA. The CDR3 length is 17 residues. In nucleotides, the CDR3 is TGTGCCAGCAGCTTGGCACCCGGGACAGGGACCTACAATGAGCAGTTCTTC. Its protein is CASSLAPGTGTYNEQFF.